These 21 T cell receptor beta chains were sequenced from one sample in a study of technical replicates of blood from several donors. TCRdb's table, derived via immunoSEQ multiplex PCR, lists solely in-frame clones and lacks some. The table has more than 65,000 clones, more than 90% seen once. The sample comprised T cells isolated from PBMCs. The receptors derive from a human donor in good health.

The chain links TRBV5-1 to TRBJ2-3; 11 nucleotides align to TRBD2. The CDR3 covers 15 residues. CDR1 is SGHRS, CDR2 YFSETQ, per germline. The trim removed 2 bases at V and 2 bases at J, leaving 1 base unmatched. The CDR3 DNA sequence: TGCGCCAGCAGCTTTAGCGGGAGGGCCACAGATACGCAGTATTTT. Its protein is CASSFSGRATDTQYF.

The chain has TRBV4-3 and TRBJ2-7; 7 nucleotides agree with TRBD2. CDR3 length: 16 residues. The V gene's germline CDR1 is LGHNA and CDR2 YSLEER. Trimming took 0 bases from V and 1 from J; bases not matched to a gene: 6. This chain's CDR3 is CASSQERSGKSYEQYF. In nucleotides, the CDR3 is TGCGCCAGCAGCCAAGAGAGGAGCGGGAAGTCCTACGAGCAGTACTTC.

This clone was observed a single time. The rearrangement uses TRBV7-9 and TRBJ2-1; 13 nucleotides agree with TRBD2. Germline-derived CDR1 and CDR2 are SEHNR and FQNEAQ (reference sequence). This CDR3 is 12 amino acids long. The V segment lost 6 bases and the J segment 12 bases; nucleotides outside the gene matches: 2. CDR3 sequence reads: CASRGTSGTQFF. In DNA, the CDR3 is TGTGCCAGCAGAGGGACTAGCGGGACGCAGTTCTTC.

V usage is TRBV9 and J usage is TRBJ2-1; 9 bases are shared with TRBD2. The V gene end was trimmed by 2 bases and the J gene end by 5 bases; junction bases not matched to a gene: 5. In germline, CDR1 is SGDLS, CDR2 YYNGEE. The CDR3 covers 15 residues. The CDR3 loop is CASSVAGGPHNEQFF. For the CDR3, the DNA is TGTGCCAGCAGCGTGGCGGGAGGGCCCCACAATGAGCAGTTCTTC. Based on the CDR3 plus reference TRBV9 and TRBJ2-1, the full variable domain is DSGVTQTPKHLITATGQRVTLRCSPRSGDLSVYWYQQSLDQGLQFLIQYYNGEERAKGNILERFSAQQFPDLHSELNLSSLELGDSALYFCASSVAGGPHNEQFFGPGTRLTVL.

This clone is a singleton in its sample. The chain joins TRBV5-1 to TRBJ2-7; D gene unclear. The V gene lost 2 bases and the J gene lost 3 bases, with 6 bases spanning the gap. The CDR3 length is 12 residues. CDR1 is SGHRS, CDR2 YFSETQ, per germline. This CDR3 is CASSLRSYEQYF. CDR3 sequence (DNA): TGCGCCAGCAGCTTAAGGAGCTACGAGCAGTACTTC.

This chain joins TRBV7-9 and TRBJ1-1; no definite D call. This CDR3 is built from 12 residues. V shed 1 base and J shed 7 bases, with 7 bases lying between them. Germline CDR1 is SEHNR and CDR2 is FQNEAQ (reference sequence). Here the CDR3 DNA reads TGTGCCAGCAGCTTAGGAAGCTATGAAGCTTTCTTT. This gives the protein CASSLGSYEAFF.

The chain is built from TRBV2 and TRBJ1-1, with 7 bases fitting TRBD1. This CDR3 has 15 residues. V was pared by 3 bases and J by 2 bases, with 6 bases of the junction left unmatched. Germline CDR1 SNHLY, CDR2 FYNNEI. This CDR3 reads CASSDRQGGNTEAFF. The CDR3 DNA reads as TGTGCCAGCAGTGACCGACAGGGCGGCAACACTGAAGCTTTCTTT.

V gene TRBV6-1 combines with J gene TRBJ2-2; no reliable D call. The CDR3 has 11 amino acids. V was clipped by 2 bases and J by 7 bases, with 2 bases between them. Germline-derived CDR1 and CDR2 are MNHNS and SASEGT. This CDR3 reads CASSEYGELFF. As DNA, the CDR3 is TGTGCCAGCAGTGAATACGGGGAGCTGTTTTTT.

The genes are TRBV12-1 and TRBJ2-3; the table gives TRBD2 as D, unverified against the DNA. TRBV12-1 is classified as a pseudogene. The CDR3 is 17 amino acids. CDR3 sequence: CASSSQNILALTDTQYF. In DNA form, the CDR3 reads TGTGCCAGCAGCTCGCAAAATATACTAGCCTTGACAGATACGCAGTATTTT.

The genes are TRBV2 and TRBJ2-7; D is unclear. V was trimmed by 3 bases and J by 2 bases, leaving 5 bases between them. Germline-derived CDR1 and CDR2 are SNHLY and FYNNEI. This CDR3 is built from 12 residues. DNA of the CDR3: TGTGCCAGCAGTGAGTACACCTACGAGCAGTACTTC. Protein product: CASSEYTYEQYF.

This clone has just one count. In nucleotides, the CDR3 is TGTCGGCAGGGTCCCTACGAGCAGTACTTC. Residues: CRQGPYEQYF. This chain uses TRBV6-5 with TRBJ2-7, with a weak D call TRBD1 (5 bases). The CDR3 sequence is 10 residues long. CDR1 and CDR2 from the germline V gene are MNHEY and SVGAGI.

This clone was found once. The V call is TRBV6-5, the J call TRBJ2-7; 9 bases agree with TRBD2. The length of the CDR3 is 13 residues. Per the germline V gene, CDR1 is MNHEY and CDR2 is SVGAGI. V trimming: 11 bases; J trimming: 0 bases; junction bases outside the gene matches: 5. CDR3 sequence (DNA): TGTGCCGTCGGACTAGCGTTCTCCTACGAGCAGTACTTC. It codes for CAVGLAFSYEQYF.

This sequence joins TRBV19 and TRBJ2-1; 8 bases map to TRBD1. CDR1 LNHDA and CDR2 SQIVND come from the germline V gene (reference sequence). Germline trimming cut 6 bases from V and 2 bases from J; bases unmatched to any gene: 6. This CDR3 has 15 amino acids. In DNA form, the CDR3 reads TGTGCCAGTAGGTTAGGACAGGGTGCCTACAATGAGCAGTTCTTC. It specifies CASRLGQGAYNEQFF.

The chain has TRBV19 and TRBJ1-2; 10 bases are a match to TRBD1. Germline loops: CDR1 LNHDA, CDR2 SQIVND (reference sequence). The ends lost 2 bases at V and 6 bases at J; junction bases unmatched: 9. This CDR3 contains 16 residues. In DNA form, the CDR3 reads TGTGCCAGTAGTATATTACCGGGACAGGGGAATGATGGCTACACCTTC. It specifies CASSILPGQGNDGYTF.

The V gene is TRBV9, the J gene TRBJ2-1, with 8 bases that match TRBD2. With V trimmed by 4 bases and J by 1 base, 1 base remained unmatched. Germline V gene sequence: CDR1 SGDLS, CDR2 YYNGEE. The CDR3 runs 14 residues. The CDR3, as DNA: TGTGCCAGCAGCTCTAGCGGGTCCTACAATGAGCAGTTCTTC. This sequence encodes CASSSSGSYNEQFF.

The chain combines TRBV19 with TRBJ1-2; 7 bases line up with TRBD1. The germline V gene has CDR1 LNHDA and CDR2 SQIVND (reference sequence). The CDR3 totals 11 residues. V trimming: 8 bases; J trimming: 10 bases; junction bases outside the gene matches: 7. The CDR3 spells CASQSQGDYTF. The CDR3 DNA reads TGTGCCAGTCAGAGCCAGGGGGACTACACCTTC.

The chain employs TRBV14 and TRBJ1-2; 8 positions agree with TRBD1. CDR1 and CDR2 (germline): SGHDN, FVKESK. The CDR3 contains 18 residues. V shed 1 base and J 4 bases; nucleotides not matched to a gene: 14. The CDR3 DNA reads as TGTGCCAGCAGCCAAGCCACCTGGACAGGGCTCCCTCTCTATGGCTACACCTTC. This codes for CASSQATWTGLPLYGYTF.

The V call is TRBV27, the J call TRBJ2-1; a possible D gene is TRBD2 (6 bases). The germline V gene encodes CDR1 MNHEY and CDR2 SMNVEV (reference sequence). The CDR3 runs 13 residues. Trimming pared 5 bases from V and 8 bases from J, leaving 13 bases between. This CDR3 reads CASSLRLVDEQFF. CDR3 bases: TGTGCCAGCAGTCTTAGACTAGTGGATGAGCAGTTCTTC.

The rearrangement joins TRBV10-3 to TRBJ2-6; maybe TRBD1 (6 bases). This CDR3 is 15 amino acids long. Trimming removed 4 bases from V and 1 base from J, with 8 bases in between. CDR1 is ENHRY and CDR2 is SYGVKD in the germline V gene. The CDR3 bases are TGTGCCATCAGTGCTACAGGGTCTGGGGCCAACGTCCTGACTTTC. This sequence encodes CAISATGSGANVLTF.

The chain carries TRBV7-3 and TRBJ2-6; 9 bases fit TRBD2. CDR3 length: 16 amino acids. V lost 5 bases to trimming and J lost 4 bases; unmatched junction nucleotides: 6. From germline, CDR1 is SGHTA and CDR2 FQGTGA. CDR3: CASSPGGGGGANVLTF. The CDR3 DNA sequence: TGTGCCAGCAGCCCCGGCGGGGGGGGAGGGGCCAACGTCCTGACTTTC.

The CDR3 here is CASSRSGEQYF. As DNA, the CDR3 is TGTGCCAGCAGCCGTAGCGGGGAGCAGTACTTC. This rearrangement joins TRBV4-2 to TRBJ2-7; 7 bases are a match to TRBD2. The V gene's germline CDR1 is LGHNA and CDR2 YNFKEQ. V was clipped by 4 bases and J by 7 bases; unmatched bases: 1. CDR3 size: 11 residues.